Sequencing of this TCR beta chain was carried out in a study of vaccination and CD4 T cells after COVID-19. Researchers used the Oncomine TCR Beta short-read assay to sequence DNA from cultured CD4+ T cells. TCRdb re-analysed the PCR reads in MiXCR, keeping a single row per CDR3 protein. This table holds 6,000 to 8,500 distinct CDR3 sequences, approximately 73% found once. For this clonotype: Its matching antigen is unknown.

Looked up from germline, CDR1 is MNHNS and CDR2 is SASEGT. Trimming shortened V by 2 bases and J by 1 base, and 7 bases separated the two germline ends. There are 14 residues in the CDR3. Treatment denoted: roughly nine-day PBMC culture with coronavirus spike peptide pools or control peptides (ViraFEST assay). V is TRBV6-1 and J is TRBJ2-3; no clear D gene. This receptor was identified in a human donor who had recovered from COVID-19. Sequencing input: CD4+ T cells from blood, cultured in vitro. The chain's CDR3 is CASSERTGTDTQYF. The CDR3 DNA reads TGTGCCAGCAGTGAACGTACAGGCACAGATACGCAGTATTTT.